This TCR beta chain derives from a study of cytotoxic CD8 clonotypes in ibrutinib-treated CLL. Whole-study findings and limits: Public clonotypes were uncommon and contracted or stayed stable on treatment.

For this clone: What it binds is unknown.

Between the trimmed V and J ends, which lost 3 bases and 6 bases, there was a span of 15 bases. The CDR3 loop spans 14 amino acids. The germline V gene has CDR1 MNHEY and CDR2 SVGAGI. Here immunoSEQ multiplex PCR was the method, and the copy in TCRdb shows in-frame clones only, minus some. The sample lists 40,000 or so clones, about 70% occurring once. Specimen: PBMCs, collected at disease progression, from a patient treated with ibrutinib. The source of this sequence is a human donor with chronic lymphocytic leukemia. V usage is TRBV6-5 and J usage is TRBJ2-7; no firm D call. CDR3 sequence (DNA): TGTGCCAGCAGTTATCGTGTGCAGAGTCCCGAGCAGTACTTC. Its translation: CASSYRVQSPEQYF.